What follows are 23 T cell receptor beta chains derived from one specimen sequenced in a study of T cell repertoires in cytomegalovirus infection. Each CDR3 protein gets one entry after TCRdb re-called the reads with MiXCR. The table lists hundreds of thousands of distinct CDR3 sequences, about 39% of them singletons. Antigen specificity for these receptors is unknown. The sequenced sample was cultured PBMCs, obtained from culture after CMV antigen stimulation. Receptor source: a human donor in good health (CMV status not recorded). Some clones in this sample may be carry-over from other donors' samples.

The chain employs TRBV20-1 and TRBJ2-7; D perhaps matches TRBD1 (6 bases). The CDR3 spans 15 residues. The ends were cut back, 5 bases at V and 0 bases at J, with 17 bases in the middle. Germline assignment: CDR1 DFQATT and CDR2 SNEGSKA (reference sequence). The CDR3 DNA follows: TGCAGTGCTGGGGGCCGGGCCGAGAGCTCCTACGAGCAGTACTTC. It translates to CSAGGRAESSYEQYF.

V and J are TRBV7-9 and TRBJ1-4; D call uncertain. V gave up 2 bases and J gave up 0 bases, with 4 bases separating them. CDR3 length equals 14 residues. CDR1 SEHNR and CDR2 FQNEAQ come from the germline V gene (reference sequence). The CDR3 loop is CASSLYATNEKLFF. The CDR3 bases are TGTGCCAGCAGCTTATATGCAACTAATGAAAAACTGTTTTTT.

This clonotype was counted a few times. J is TRBJ2-1 and V is TRBV10-3, with D hard to call. V lost 3 bases, J lost 6 bases, and 15 bases lay in between. Germline loops: CDR1 ENHRY, CDR2 SYGVKD. This CDR3 has 15 residues. The CDR3 nucleotides read TGTGCCATCAGTGACTTGGTCGGTGCGCGCAATGAGCAGTTCTTC. Its translation: CAISDLVGARNEQFF.

The rearrangement links TRBV25-1 to TRBJ1-3; 7 bases align to TRBD1. The CDR3 is made up of 17 amino acids. Germline V gives CDR1 MGHDK, CDR2 SYGVNS. With V trimmed by 0 bases and J by 4 bases, 9 bases remained unmatched. The CDR3 coding sequence is TGTGCCAGCAGTGAATATGGGACAGTGATGAACGGAAACACCATATATTTT. Translated: CASSEYGTVMNGNTIYF.

The genes are TRBV7-2 and TRBJ2-5; D not resolved. CDR3 size: 13 residues. Per germline, CDR1 SGHTA and CDR2 FQGNSA. The V end lost 5 bases, the J end lost 6 bases, and 13 bases lay between the germline ends. CDR3 protein: CASSARLDKTQYF. The CDR3 DNA is TGTGCCAGCAGCGCCCGTTTGGATAAGACCCAGTACTTC.

The chain joins TRBV5-4 to TRBJ1-4; D is uncertain. Germline V gene sequence: CDR1 SGHNT, CDR2 YYREEE (reference sequence). This CDR3 is built from 15 residues. Deletions cut 4 bases from V and 4 bases from J, with 14 bases between. Here the CDR3 reads CASSTPAEGNEKLFF. The CDR3 nucleotides read TGTGCCAGCAGCACCCCCGCGGAGGGTAATGAAAAACTGTTTTTT.

The chain couples TRBV7-2 to TRBJ2-1; 11 bases are a match to TRBD1. After removal of 2 bases from V and 8 bases from J, the junction contained 8 bases not matched to a gene. Germline V lookup: CDR1 SGHTA, CDR2 FQGNSA. The CDR3 runs 16 residues. CDR3 region: CASSLTRDRGDYEQFF. Written as DNA, the CDR3 is TGTGCCAGCAGCTTAACCCGGGACAGGGGGGACTATGAGCAGTTCTTC.

The chain joins TRBV15 to TRBJ1-2; D unclear. V gave up 5 bases and J gave up 7 bases, with 14 bases separating them. Germline values: CDR1 LNHNV, CDR2 YYDKDF (reference sequence). The CDR3 totals 13 residues. CDR3 nucleotides: TGTGCCACCAGCCGCAAGATCCGGGGTGGCTACACCTTC. Amino acids: CATSRKIRGGYTF.

V and J are TRBV18 and TRBJ2-7, with 10 positions matching TRBD1. This CDR3 is built from 15 residues. The V gene end was trimmed by 5 bases and the J gene end by 5 bases; junction bases not matched to a gene: 9. CDR1 is KGHSH and CDR2 is LQKENI in the germline V gene. In DNA, the CDR3 is TGTGCCAGCTCAGCCCGGACAGGGGGTACCGACGAGCAGTACTTC. Its protein is CASSARTGGTDEQYF.

The sample holds a few counts of this clonotype. The V gene is TRBV7-2, the J gene TRBJ2-7; D remains ambiguous. Trimming pared 5 bases from V and 2 bases from J, leaving 13 bases between. CDR1 is SGHTA and CDR2 is FQGNSA in the germline V gene. The CDR3 is 14 amino acids. The CDR3 nucleotides are TGTGCCAGCAGCGCACCGGGCGGAACCTACGAGCAGTACTTC. It is translated as CASSAPGGTYEQYF.

This chain joins TRBV5-1 and TRBJ1-1; TRBD1 matches 8 bases. Germline CDR1 reads SGHRS; CDR2 reads YFSETQ. The CDR3 runs to 14 residues. The V and J ends lost 4 bases and 4 bases, in that order; junction bases with no gene match: 6. CDR3 residues: CASSLGDRSTEAFF. The CDR3 coding sequence is TGCGCCAGCAGCCTAGGGGACAGGAGCACTGAAGCTTTCTTT.

The CDR3 loop reads CASSTLKSNTEAFF. For the CDR3, the DNA is TGTGCCAGTAGTACCTTGAAATCGAACACTGAAGCTTTCTTT. The chain recombines TRBV19 with TRBJ1-1; D ambiguous. The germline V gene has CDR1 LNHDA and CDR2 SQIVND (reference sequence). The CDR3 extends over 14 amino acids. Trimming cost V 4 bases and J 1 base, with 10 bases left between them.

Only a few counts were recorded for this clonotype. CDR3 protein: CASSPGTSGSYEQYF. The CDR3 DNA follows: TGTGCCAGCAGCCCCGGGACTAGCGGATCCTACGAGCAGTACTTC. The chain combines TRBV27 with TRBJ2-7; TRBD2 matches at 11 bases. The CDR3 is 15 residues long. Germline CDR1 reads MNHEY; CDR2 reads SMNVEV (reference sequence). V shed 6 bases, J shed 1 base, and the junction held 5 bases outside the gene matches.

This chain connects TRBV5-4 to TRBJ2-5; 11 nucleotides agree with TRBD1. CDR1 is SGHNT and CDR2 is YYREEE in the germline V gene (reference sequence). The CDR3 runs to 15 residues. Unmatched junction bases numbered 5, after V lost 2 bases and J lost 5 bases. In DNA, the CDR3 is TGTGCCAGCAGCTTCGGACAGGGGGCTCCGGAGACCCAGTACTTC. This codes for CASSFGQGAPETQYF.

The V gene is TRBV6-2 or TRBV6-3, the J gene TRBJ2-7, with 8 bases that match TRBD1. The J segment lost 5 bases and the V segment lost 6 bases, leaving 6 bases of the junction unmatched. The CDR3 runs 13 residues. Germline CDR1 MNHEY, CDR2 SVGEGT. Written as DNA, the CDR3 is TGTGCCAGCAGACGGGGACAGGTCGACGAGCAGTACTTC. Translating it yields CASRRGQVDEQYF.

This clonotype was seen only a few times. V usage is TRBV7-2 and J usage is TRBJ2-3, with D tentatively TRBD1 (6 bases). The CDR3 is made up of 17 amino acids. V lost 0 bases to trimming and J lost 0 bases, with 13 bases between them. The germline gives CDR1 SGHTA, CDR2 FQGNSA. DNA for the CDR3: TGTGCCAGCAGCTTAGCGGGGACACCAACTAGCACAGATACGCAGTATTTT. This gives the protein CASSLAGTPTSTDTQYF.

The chain couples TRBV6-6 to TRBJ1-5; 7 nucleotides match TRBD1. The V segment lost 5 bases and the J segment 5 bases; nucleotides outside the gene matches: 3. Germline CDR1 and CDR2: MNHNY and SVGAGI (reference sequence). The CDR3 is made up of 13 amino acids. CDR3 protein: CASSTGEYQPQHF. CDR3 nucleotide sequence: TGTGCCAGCAGTACAGGGGAATATCAGCCCCAGCATTTT.

This chain connects TRBV6-5 to TRBJ2-7; TRBD2 aligns across 13 bases. Germline loops: CDR1 MNHEY, CDR2 SVGAGI. V lost 8 bases, J lost 4 bases, and 5 bases stayed unmatched. The CDR3 runs 14 residues. The CDR3 DNA reads as TGTGCCAGCGGTACTAGCGGGAGGGTGTACGAGCAGTACTTC. It translates to CASGTSGRVYEQYF.

The chain links TRBV6-1 to TRBJ1-4; 7 positions agree with TRBD1. Germline CDR1 is MNHNS and CDR2 is SASEGT. The CDR3 runs 14 residues. J lost 4 bases, V lost 8 bases, and 7 bases had no gene match. CDR3: CASAGQAVNEKLFF. For the CDR3, the DNA is TGTGCCAGCGCCGGACAGGCAGTTAATGAAAAACTGTTTTTT.

This rearrangement joins TRBV7-2 to TRBJ2-7; 9 bases are shared with TRBD2. CDR1 and CDR2 (germline): SGHTA, FQGNSA. This CDR3 comprises 15 residues. Germline trimming cut 5 bases from V and 1 base from J; bases unmatched to any gene: 6. This chain's CDR3 is CASSPNGLASYEQYF. Here the CDR3 DNA reads TGTGCCAGCAGCCCTAATGGACTAGCGTCCTACGAGCAGTACTTC.

The chain uses TRBV19 and TRBJ2-1, with TRBD2 matching 7 bases. This CDR3 is 16 amino acids long. Germline V CDR1 and CDR2: LNHDA, SQIVND (reference sequence). The V and J ends lost 5 bases and 4 bases, in that order; junction bases with no gene match: 11. For the CDR3, the DNA is TGTGCCAGTAGTCTTCCAGTGGGCGGGGGATACAATGAGCAGTTCTTC. Amino acid sequence: CASSLPVGGGYNEQFF.

This clonotype was observed a handful of times. The rearrangement uses TRBV30 and TRBJ1-5; no reliable D call. The V and J ends lost 2 bases and 5 bases respectively, with 10 bases between them. CDR3 length equals 13 residues. Germline values: CDR1 GTSNPN, CDR2 SVGIG (reference sequence). CDR3 bases: TGTGCCTGGAGTAAGAAGGCCTATCAGCCCCAGCATTTT. This gives the protein CAWSKKAYQPQHF.

The chain employs TRBV6-1 and TRBJ2-7; D is possibly TRBD1 or TRBD2 (5 bases each). From germline, CDR1 is MNHNS and CDR2 SASEGT. V was trimmed by 5 bases and J by 2 bases, leaving 10 bases between them. This CDR3 spans 13 amino acids. The CDR3 DNA reads as TGTGCCAGCAGTTGGGGGAATGCCTACGAGCAGTACTTC. The encoded protein is CASSWGNAYEQYF.